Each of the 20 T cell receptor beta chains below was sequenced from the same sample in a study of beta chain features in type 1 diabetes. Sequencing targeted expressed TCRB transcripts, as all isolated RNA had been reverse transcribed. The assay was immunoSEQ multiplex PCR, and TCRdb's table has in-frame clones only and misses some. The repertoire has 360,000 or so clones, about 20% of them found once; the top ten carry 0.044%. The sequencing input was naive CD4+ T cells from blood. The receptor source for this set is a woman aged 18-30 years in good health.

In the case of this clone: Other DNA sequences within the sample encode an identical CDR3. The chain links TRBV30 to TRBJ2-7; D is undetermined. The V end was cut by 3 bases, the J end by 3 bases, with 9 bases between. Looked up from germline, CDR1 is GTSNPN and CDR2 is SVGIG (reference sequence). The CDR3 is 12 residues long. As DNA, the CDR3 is TGTGCCTGGAGCCGTCCCGGCTACGAGCAGTACTTC. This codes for CAWSRPGYEQYF.

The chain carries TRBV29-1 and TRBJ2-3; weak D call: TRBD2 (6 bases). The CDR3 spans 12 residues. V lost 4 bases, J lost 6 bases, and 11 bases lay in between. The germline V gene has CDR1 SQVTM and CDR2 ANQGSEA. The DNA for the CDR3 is TGCAGCGTTGGACTAGGGTTGGATACGCAGTATTTT. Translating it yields CSVGLGLDTQYF.

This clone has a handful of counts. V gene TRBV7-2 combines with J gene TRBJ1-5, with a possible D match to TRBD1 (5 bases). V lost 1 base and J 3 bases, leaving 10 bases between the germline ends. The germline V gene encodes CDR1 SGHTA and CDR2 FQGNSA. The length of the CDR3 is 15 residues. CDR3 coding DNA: TGTGCCAGCAGCTTAGTGGTGACAGCCAATCAGCCCCAGCATTTT. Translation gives CASSLVVTANQPQHF.

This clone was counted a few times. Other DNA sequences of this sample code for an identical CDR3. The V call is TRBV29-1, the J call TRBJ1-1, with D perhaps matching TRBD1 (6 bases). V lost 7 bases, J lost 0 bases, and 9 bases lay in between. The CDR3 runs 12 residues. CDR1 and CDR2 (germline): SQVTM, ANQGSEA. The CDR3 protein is CSGGTLNTEAFF. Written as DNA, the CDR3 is TGCAGCGGGGGGACATTGAACACTGAAGCTTTCTTT.

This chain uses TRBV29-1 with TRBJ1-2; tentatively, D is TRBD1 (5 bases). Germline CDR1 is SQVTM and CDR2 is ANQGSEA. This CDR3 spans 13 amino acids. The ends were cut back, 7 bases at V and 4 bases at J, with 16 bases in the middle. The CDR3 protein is CSAEDRAVYGYTF. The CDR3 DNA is TGCAGCGCCGAAGACAGAGCGGTCTATGGCTACACCTTC.

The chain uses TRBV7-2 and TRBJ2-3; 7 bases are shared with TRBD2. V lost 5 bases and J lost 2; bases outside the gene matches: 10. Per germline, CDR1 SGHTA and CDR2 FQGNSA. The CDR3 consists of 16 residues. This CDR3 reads CASSPFASGYTDTQYF. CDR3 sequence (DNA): TGTGCCAGCAGCCCCTTCGCTAGCGGATACACAGATACGCAGTATTTT.

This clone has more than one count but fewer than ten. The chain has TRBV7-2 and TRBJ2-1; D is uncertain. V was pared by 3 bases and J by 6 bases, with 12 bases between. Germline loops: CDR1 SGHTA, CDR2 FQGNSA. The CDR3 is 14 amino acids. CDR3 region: CASSFNSLSNEQFF. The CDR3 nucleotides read TGTGCCAGCAGCTTCAACTCCTTAAGCAATGAGCAGTTCTTC.

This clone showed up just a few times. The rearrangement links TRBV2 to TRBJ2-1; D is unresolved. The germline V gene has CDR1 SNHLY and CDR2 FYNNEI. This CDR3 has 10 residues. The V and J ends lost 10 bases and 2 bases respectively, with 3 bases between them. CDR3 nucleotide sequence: TGTGCCATCGCCTACAATGAGCAGTTCTTC. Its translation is CAIAYNEQFF.

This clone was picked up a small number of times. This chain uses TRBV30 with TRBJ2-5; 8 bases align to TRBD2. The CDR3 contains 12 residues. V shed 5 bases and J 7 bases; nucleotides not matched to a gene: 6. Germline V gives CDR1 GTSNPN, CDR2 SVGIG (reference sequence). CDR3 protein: CAWGSGSATQYF. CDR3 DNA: TGTGCCTGGGGGAGCGGGAGCGCGACCCAGTACTTC.

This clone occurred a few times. CDR3 nucleotide sequence: TGTGCCTGGAGTGTGGTGGGCCGGAATACGCAGTATTTT. Amino acid sequence: CAWSVVGRNTQYF. The rearrangement uses TRBV30 and TRBJ2-3; no firm D call. V was trimmed by 0 bases and J by 7 bases, leaving 11 bases between them. The germline V gene encodes CDR1 GTSNPN and CDR2 SVGIG (reference sequence). CDR3 length: 13 residues.

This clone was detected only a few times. CDR3 in DNA: TGTGCCTGGAGTTTCAGGGTTAACTATGGCTACACCTTC. Encoded protein: CAWSFRVNYGYTF. The V and J genes are TRBV30 and TRBJ1-2, with a tentative D call TRBD1 (5 bases). CDR1 and CDR2 from the germline V gene are GTSNPN and SVGIG (reference sequence). The CDR3 consists of 13 residues. V gave up 2 bases and J gave up 1 base, with 8 bases separating them.

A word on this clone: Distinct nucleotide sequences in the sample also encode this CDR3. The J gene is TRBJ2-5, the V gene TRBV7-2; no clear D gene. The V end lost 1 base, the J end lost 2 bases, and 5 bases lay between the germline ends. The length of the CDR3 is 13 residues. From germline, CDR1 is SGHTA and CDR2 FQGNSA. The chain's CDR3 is CASSLGGQETQYF. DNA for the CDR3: TGTGCCAGCAGCTTAGGAGGACAAGAGACCCAGTACTTC.

CDR3 residues: CASSQGTGNEKLFF. In DNA, the CDR3 is TGTGCCAGCAGCCAGGGGACAGGAAATGAAAAACTGTTTTTT. The chain combines TRBV4-2 with TRBJ1-4, with 8 positions matching TRBD1. CDR1 is LGHNA and CDR2 is YNFKEQ in the germline V gene. V lost 3 bases to trimming and J lost 5 bases; unmatched junction nucleotides: 2. CDR3 size: 14 residues.

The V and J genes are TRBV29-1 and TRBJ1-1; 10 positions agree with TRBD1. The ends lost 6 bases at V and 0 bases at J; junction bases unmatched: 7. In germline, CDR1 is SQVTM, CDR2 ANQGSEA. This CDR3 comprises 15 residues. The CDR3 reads CSVEGQGSMNTEAFF. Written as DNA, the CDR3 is TGCAGCGTAGAGGGACAGGGGTCGATGAACACTGAAGCTTTCTTT.

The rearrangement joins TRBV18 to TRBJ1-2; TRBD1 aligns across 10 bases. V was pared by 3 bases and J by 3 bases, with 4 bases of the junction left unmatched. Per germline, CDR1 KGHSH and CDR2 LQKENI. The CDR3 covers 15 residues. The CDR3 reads CASSPLGTGDYGYTF. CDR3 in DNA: TGTGCCAGCTCACCCCTTGGGACAGGGGACTATGGCTACACCTTC. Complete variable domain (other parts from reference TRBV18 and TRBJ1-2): NAGVMQNPRHLVRRRGQEARLRCSPMKGHSHVYWYRQLPEEGLKFMVYLQKENIIDESGMPKERFSAEFPKEGPSILRIQQVVRGDSAAYFCASSPLGTGDYGYTFGSGTRLTVV.

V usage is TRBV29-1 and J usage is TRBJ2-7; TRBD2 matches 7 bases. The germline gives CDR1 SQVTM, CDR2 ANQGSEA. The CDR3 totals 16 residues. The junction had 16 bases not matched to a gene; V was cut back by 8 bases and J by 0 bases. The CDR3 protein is CSITRGVGHFSYEQYF. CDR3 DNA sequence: TGCAGCATCACTCGGGGGGTAGGACACTTCTCCTACGAGCAGTACTTC.

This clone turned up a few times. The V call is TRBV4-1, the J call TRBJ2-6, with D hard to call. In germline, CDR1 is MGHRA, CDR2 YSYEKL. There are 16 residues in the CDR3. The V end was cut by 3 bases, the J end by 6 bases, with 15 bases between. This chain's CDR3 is CASSHPPSLEANVLTF. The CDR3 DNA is TGCGCCAGCAGCCACCCCCCGAGCCTCGAGGCCAACGTCCTGACTTTC.

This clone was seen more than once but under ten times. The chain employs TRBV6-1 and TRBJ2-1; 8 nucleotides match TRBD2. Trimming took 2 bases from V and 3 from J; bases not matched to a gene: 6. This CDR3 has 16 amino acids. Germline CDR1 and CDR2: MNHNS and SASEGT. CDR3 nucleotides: TGTGCCAGCAGTGAACTTAGCGGGGCGGGCTACAATGAGCAGTTCTTC. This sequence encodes CASSELSGAGYNEQFF.

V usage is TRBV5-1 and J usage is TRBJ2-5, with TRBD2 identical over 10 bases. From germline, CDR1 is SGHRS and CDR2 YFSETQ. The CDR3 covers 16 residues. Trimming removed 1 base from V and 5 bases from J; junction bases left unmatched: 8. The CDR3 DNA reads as TGCGCCAGCAGCTTGCTCGCTAGCGGGGGCAGTGAGACCCAGTACTTC. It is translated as CASSLLASGGSETQYF.

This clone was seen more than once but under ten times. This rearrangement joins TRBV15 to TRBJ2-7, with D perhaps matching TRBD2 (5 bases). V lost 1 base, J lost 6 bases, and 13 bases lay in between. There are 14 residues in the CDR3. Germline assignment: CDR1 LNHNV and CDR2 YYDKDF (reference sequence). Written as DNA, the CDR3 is TGTGCCACCAGCAGAGGTGCCCCGGGGAGCGAGCAGTACTTC. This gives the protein CATSRGAPGSEQYF.